A selection of T cell receptor beta chains follows, all from one sample in a study of cytomegalovirus exposure and HLA in healthy donors. Libraries were prepared by immunoSEQ multiplex PCR; TCRdb keeps only in-frame clonotypes and omits some of them. This repertoire shows about 220,000 clones, around nine tenths found once; its top ten account for around 1.1%. The sample taken for sequencing was PBMCs. These receptor sequences come from a woman younger than 30 in good health and CMV-seronegative. The CDR3 runs from the conserved cysteine through the conserved F or W. D genes are given only for firm matches. The listing skips clone size in some rows; elsewhere it reads once, few, many or a size class.

v_call	d_call	j_call	clone_size	cdr3_nt	cdr3_aa
TRBV11-2	.	TRBJ1-1	.	TGTGCCAGCAGCCCCCGAGTCGCGACTGAAGCTTTCTTT	CASSPRVATEAFF
TRBV4-1	.	TRBJ2-7	.	TGCGCCAGCAGCCAAGGCGGTCGTGGGGGCCCCGAGCAGTACTTC	CASSQGGRGGPEQYF
TRBV7-9	TRBD2	TRBJ2-1	.	TGTGCCAGCAGCTCCCAGTCTAGCGGGGCGGGGGATGAGCAGTTCTTC	CASSSQSSGAGDEQFF
TRBV10-1	.	TRBJ1-1	.	TGCGCCAGCAGTGAGGGTTCCAGAACTGAAGCTTTCTTT	CASSEGSRTEAFF
TRBV7-2	.	TRBJ1-5	.	TGTGCCAGCAGCTTGGCTAGTAGGGGACAGCCCCAGCATTTT	CASSLASRGQPQHF
TRBV28	.	TRBJ2-2	.	TGTGCCAGCAGCTCTGTCGGGGAGCTGTTTTTT	CASSSVGELFF
TRBV10-3	.	TRBJ1-3	.	TGTGCCATCAGTAGTGACAGGATGGGTTCTGGAAACACCATATATTTT	CAISSDRMGSGNTIYF
TRBV6-6	.	TRBJ2-7	.	TGTGCCAGCAGTTACTCGAACTGGTTCGAGCAGTACTTC	CASSYSNWFEQYF
TRBV5-1	.	TRBJ1-1	.	TGCGCCAGCAGCTTGGGGTCACAAGTGAACACTGAAGCTTTCTTT	CASSLGSQVNTEAFF
TRBV7-3	TRBD2	TRBJ2-3	.	TGTGCCAGCAGCCTAGCGGGAGCGACAGATACGCAGTATTTT	CASSLAGATDTQYF
TRBV27	TRBD1	TRBJ2-2	once	TGTGCCAGCAGTCCCTTCCTAGACAGGGGGGCCGGGGAGCTGTTTTTT	CASSPFLDRGAGELFF
TRBV7-9	.	TRBJ1-2	.	TGTGCCAGCAGCTTAGTTGAGGAGGGAAGGACCTTC	CASSLVEEGRTF
TRBV19	.	TRBJ2-7	once	TGTGCCAGTAGTACCGACACCAAGCGGGACGAGCAGTACTTC	CASSTDTKRDEQYF
TRBV4-1	TRBD2	TRBJ2-3	.	TGCGCCAGCAGCCAAGTAGAACTAGCGGGAGGAGGCACAGATACGCAGTATTTT	CASSQVELAGGGTDTQYF
TRBV29-1	TRBD1	TRBJ1-1	.	TGCAGCGTTGCTCAGGGGGCAGCTGTCACTGAAGCTTTCTTT	CSVAQGAAVTEAFF
TRBV10-3	.	TRBJ2-1	once	TGTGCCATCAGTGAGTTAGGGGTTACCTACAATGAACAGTTCTTC	CAISELGVTYNEQFF
TRBV7-9	.	TRBJ2-7	.	TGTGCCAGCAGCCAAACTGAATACGAGCAGTACTTC	CASSQTEYEQYF
TRBV29-1	TRBD2	TRBJ2-2	.	TGCAGCGTTGTTAAGGGAGCGGGAGCAACCGGGGAGCTGTTTTTT	CSVVKGAGATGELFF
TRBV27	TRBD1	TRBJ1-1	.	TGTGCCAGCAGTTTAGGGACAGGGTACACTGAAGCTTTCTTT	CASSLGTGYTEAFF
TRBV27	TRBD1	TRBJ2-7	.	TGTGCCAGCGGCCGGGACAGCGCTTCCTACGAGCAGTACTTC	CASGRDSASYEQYF
TRBV5-6	.	TRBJ2-7	.	TGTGCCAGCAGCTTAACGGGTATGTGGGAGCAGTACTTC	CASSLTGMWEQYF
TRBV28	TRBD1	TRBJ2-3	.	TGTGCCAGCAGCACCGGGACAGGGTCGGATACGCAGTATTTT	CASSTGTGSDTQYF
TRBV2	TRBD1	TRBJ2-7	.	TGTGCCAGCAGTGTTGGACAGGGGGCCCCCCGCTCCTACGAGCAGTACTTC	CASSVGQGAPRSYEQYF
TRBV7-9	TRBD1	TRBJ2-3	.	TGTGCCAGCAGCCCACCCGGGACAGGGGGCACAGATACGCAGTATTTT	CASSPPGTGGTDTQYF
TRBV19	.	TRBJ1-2	.	TGTGCCAGTAGTCCGGGACAAGGCTATGGCTACACCTTC	CASSPGQGYGYTF
TRBV5-8	.	TRBJ1-4	.	TGTGCCAGCAGCACGACAAGGGCGGGGAGACTTATGACTAATGAAAAACTGTTTTTT	CASSTTRAGRLMTNEKLFF
TRBV5-1	TRBD2	TRBJ2-5	.	TGCGCCAGCAGCTTGGTACTAGCGGGAAGAGAGACCCAGTACTTC	CASSLVLAGRETQYF
TRBV27	TRBD1	TRBJ1-1	.	TGTGCCAGCAGTTTGTGGACAGGGAGCACTGAAGCTTTCTTT	CASSLWTGSTEAFF
TRBV15	.	TRBJ2-5	.	TGTGCCACCAGCAGAGTCCGCCAAGAGACCCAGTACTTC	CATSRVRQETQYF
TRBV9	.	TRBJ1-1	.	TGTGCCAGCAGCTCCGCGGGGGTAGACACTGAAGCTTTCTTT	CASSSAGVDTEAFF
TRBV7-9	.	TRBJ2-7	.	TGTGCCAGCAGCTCAAACACAGGTTCCTACGAGCAGTACTTC	CASSSNTGSYEQYF
TRBV6-5	TRBD1	TRBJ1-1	.	TGTGCCAGCAGTTACTCAAGGGGGCGCCGGAGCACTGAAGCTTTCTTT	CASSYSRGRRSTEAFF
TRBV4-1	.	TRBJ2-7	.	TGCGCCAGCAGCCAACCCCTGCCAGGGCTGGACGAGCAGTACTTC	CASSQPLPGLDEQYF
TRBV5-4	.	TRBJ2-5	.	TGTGCCAGCAGCTTGGGAGGGCCGGAGACCCAGTACTTC	CASSLGGPETQYF
TRBV14	TRBD1	TRBJ2-5	.	TGTGCCAGCAGCCTGACAGGGCTGCCGGAGACCCAGTACTTC	CASSLTGLPETQYF
TRBV19	.	TRBJ2-7	.	TGTGCCAGTAGCATCTCCAGGAACAATGAGCAGTACTTC	CASSISRNNEQYF
TRBV30	TRBD1	TRBJ1-2	once	TGTGCCTGGGGGGCGGGACAGGGAAGGTCTTTGGGCTATGGCTACACCTTC	CAWGAGQGRSLGYGYTF
TRBV18	.	TRBJ1-2	.	TGTGCCAGCTCACCAAAAGGGGACTTCATCTATGGCTACACCTTC	CASSPKGDFIYGYTF
TRBV28	TRBD1	TRBJ1-2	.	TGTGCCAGCGGGACAGATGGGTCGCAGGGCTATGGCTACACCTTC	CASGTDGSQGYGYTF
TRBV10-1	TRBD2	TRBJ2-7	once	TGCGCCAGCAGTGAGAGGGTAGCGGGAGAACCCGAGCAGTACTTC	CASSERVAGEPEQYF
TRBV28	TRBD1	TRBJ1-2	.	TGTGCCACCCGACAGGGAGAGTACTATGGCTACACCTTC	CATRQGEYYGYTF
TRBV5-4	TRBD2	TRBJ2-5	.	TGTGCCAGCACCATAGCGGGAGCAGGAGAGACCCAGTACTTC	CASTIAGAGETQYF
TRBV27	.	TRBJ2-7	.	TGTGCCAGCAGTACTATGAGTGGCGAGCAGTACTTC	CASSTMSGEQYF
TRBV7-9	TRBD1	TRBJ2-5	.	TGTGCCAGCAGCCAACCAACAGGGGTGGGAGAGACCCAGTACTTC	CASSQPTGVGETQYF
TRBV19	.	TRBJ1-5	.	TGTGCCAGTTCAGAAGTCGGGGCGGGGAATCAGCCCCAGCATTTT	CASSEVGAGNQPQHF
TRBV13	.	TRBJ2-7	.	TGTGCCAGCAGCTTGGGGCTAGCGAGCTCCTACGAGCAGTACTTC	CASSLGLASSYEQYF
TRBV25-1	.	TRBJ2-1	.	TGTGCCAGCAGTGACACAGGGAATGAGCAGTTCTTC	CASSDTGNEQFF
TRBV6-5	TRBD1	TRBJ2-7	.	TGTGCCAGCAACTCCTACGGGACAGGGGCCTACGAGCAGTACTTC	CASNSYGTGAYEQYF
TRBV6-5	.	TRBJ1-2	.	TGTGCCAGCAGCTACGACAGGACCTATGGCTACACCTTC	CASSYDRTYGYTF
TRBV1	.	TRBJ2-1	.	TGCACCAGCAGCCAAGCCCCCCGCAGGGGCCCTGGGGTTAATGAGCAGTTCTTC	CTSSQAPRRGPGVNEQFF
TRBV6-1	.	TRBJ1-2	once	TGTGCCAGCAGTGTCGGCGGACTGACCTATGGCTACACCTTC	CASSVGGLTYGYTF
TRBV6-1	TRBD1	TRBJ2-7	.	TGTGCCAGCAGTGCCCGGGACAGGGACGAGCAGTACTTC	CASSARDRDEQYF
TRBV7-7	TRBD2	TRBJ2-2	.	TGTGCCAGCAGACCTTCTAGCGGGAGTTTCCCCGGGGAGCTGTTTTTT	CASRPSSGSFPGELFF
TRBV28	.	TRBJ2-1	.	TGTGCCAGCAGTTTCCACGGGAATGAGCAGTTCTTC	CASSFHGNEQFF